The T cell receptor (beta chain) under discussion was sequenced for a study of T cells after yellow fever vaccination. The CDR3 is 13 amino acids. The germline V gene has CDR1 MRHNA and CDR2 SNTAGT. Trimming cost V 2 bases and J 6 bases, with 9 bases left between them. TCRdb redid the calling of the 5' RACE reads with MiXCR, one entry per CDR3 protein. The sample has about 300,000 distinct CDR3 sequences, 8.5% to 10% seen once. Sequenced material: CD4+ T cells sorted from PBMCs, taken 5 days after the yellow fever booster vaccination. The sequence derives from a young man who received the YFV17D yellow fever vaccine. The J gene is TRBJ2-3, the V gene TRBV6-4, with D possibly matching TRBD1 (5 bases). CDR3 bases: TGTGCCAGCAGTGACAGGGGCCCGGATACGCAGTATTTT. This codes for CASSDRGPDTQYF.